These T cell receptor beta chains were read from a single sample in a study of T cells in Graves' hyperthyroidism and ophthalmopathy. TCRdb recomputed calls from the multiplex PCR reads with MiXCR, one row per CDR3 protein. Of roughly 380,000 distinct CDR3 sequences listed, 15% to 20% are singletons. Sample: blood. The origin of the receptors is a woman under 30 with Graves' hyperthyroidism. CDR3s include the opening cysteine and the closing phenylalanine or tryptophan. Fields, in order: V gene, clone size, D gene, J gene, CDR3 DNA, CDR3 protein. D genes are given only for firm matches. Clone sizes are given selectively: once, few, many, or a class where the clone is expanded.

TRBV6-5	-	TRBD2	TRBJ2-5	TGTGCCAGCAGTTCCCCCCGGACTAGTCAAGAGACCCAGTACTTC	CASSSPRTSQETQYF
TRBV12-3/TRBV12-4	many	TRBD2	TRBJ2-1	TGTGCCAGCAGATTTAAAGGAGTAGCTTGGCGGGGGAACTCCTACAATGAGCAGTTCTTC	CASRFKGVAWRGNSYNEQFF
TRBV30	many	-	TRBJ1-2	TGTGCCTGCCTAAGGGGGGGGCGCGAAATCTATGGCTACACCTTC	CACLRGGREIYGYTF
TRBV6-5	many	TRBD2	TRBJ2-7	TGTGCCAGCAGTTACGGCGGGGGGCTGTACGAGCAGTACTTC	CASSYGGGLYEQYF
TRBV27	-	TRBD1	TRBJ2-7	TGTGCCAGCAGTTTTGAGGGACAGGGGGTCTACGAGCAGTACTTC	CASSFEGQGVYEQYF
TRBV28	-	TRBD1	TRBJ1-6	TGTGCCAGCAGGGAGAGCGGACAGGTGTCCTCACCCCTCCACTTT	CASRESGQVSSPLHF
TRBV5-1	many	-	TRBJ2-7	TGCGCCAGCAGCTTGGACTCAGGAAAATCCTACGAGCAGTACTTC	CASSLDSGKSYEQYF
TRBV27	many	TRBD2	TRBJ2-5	TGTGCCAGCAGTCGGACTAGGCGTCAAGAGACCCAGTACTTC	CASSRTRRQETQYF
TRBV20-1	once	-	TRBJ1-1	TGCAGTGCTAAGATCGACCGAGAGGATGAAGCTTTCTTT	CSAKIDREDEAFF
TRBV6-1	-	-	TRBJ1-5	TGTGCCAGCCTCCTAGACCTTAGAAATGAGGGCAATCAGCCCCAGCATTTT	CASLLDLRNEGNQPQHF
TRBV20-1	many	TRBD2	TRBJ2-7	TGCAGTGCTAGAGATTTCGGACTAGCGGGGGGGATGTACGAGCAGTACTTC	CSARDFGLAGGMYEQYF